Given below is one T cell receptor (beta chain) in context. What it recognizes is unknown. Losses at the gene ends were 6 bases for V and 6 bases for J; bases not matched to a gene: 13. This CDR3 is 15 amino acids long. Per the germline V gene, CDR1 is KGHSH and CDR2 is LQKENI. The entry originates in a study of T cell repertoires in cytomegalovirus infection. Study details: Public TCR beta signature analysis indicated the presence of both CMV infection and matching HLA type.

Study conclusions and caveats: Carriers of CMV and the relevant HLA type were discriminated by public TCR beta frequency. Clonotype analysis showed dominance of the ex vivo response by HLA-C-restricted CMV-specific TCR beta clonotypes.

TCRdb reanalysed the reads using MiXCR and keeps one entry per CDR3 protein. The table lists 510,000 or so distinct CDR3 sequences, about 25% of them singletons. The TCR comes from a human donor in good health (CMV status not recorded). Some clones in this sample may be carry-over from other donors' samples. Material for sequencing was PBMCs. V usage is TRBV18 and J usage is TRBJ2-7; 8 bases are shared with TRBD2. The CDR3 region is CASSPFEREIGEQYF. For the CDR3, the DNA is TGTGCCAGCTCGCCGTTCGAGCGGGAGATTGGCGAGCAGTACTTC.